The 21 T cell receptor beta chains reported below all come from one sample, sequenced in a study of blood T cells in healthy people across ages. Then a second PCR, running roughly 7 to 11 cycles, was carried out with a sample-barcoded 5' primer and a J-beta primer mix. TCRdb passed the 5' RACE reads through MiXCR, listing each CDR3 protein once. The sample lists fewer than 950,000 distinct CDR3 sequences; around 36% were seen once. Sample: blood. The receptors originated from a man aged 18 to 30 in good health.

The chain is built from TRBV20-1 and TRBJ1-1, with 7 bases that match TRBD1. The V gene's germline CDR1 is DFQATT and CDR2 SNEGSKA (reference sequence). Trimming removed 2 bases from V and 3 bases from J; junction bases left unmatched: 6. The CDR3 covers 14 residues. CDR3 sequence: CSARKQGGYTEAFF. For the CDR3, the DNA is TGCAGTGCTAGAAAGCAGGGGGGTTACACTGAAGCTTTCTTT.

The chain employs TRBV10-3 and TRBJ2-2, with no clear D. CDR1 and CDR2 (germline): ENHRY, SYGVKD. The CDR3 loop spans 13 amino acids. The V and J ends lost 0 bases and 10 bases respectively, with 9 bases between them. CDR3: CAISESKWAELFF. CDR3 in DNA: TGTGCCATCAGTGAGTCGAAATGGGCGGAGCTGTTTTTT.

V usage is TRBV6-5 and J usage is TRBJ1-1; 7 bases align to TRBD1. The CDR3 has 14 residues. With V trimmed by 6 bases and J by 7 bases, 11 bases remained unmatched. Germline-derived CDR1 and CDR2 are MNHEY and SVGAGI. In DNA form, the CDR3 reads TGTGCCAGCAGCCAGGGGGGTTTGGGCGATGAAGCTTTCTTT. It encodes CASSQGGLGDEAFF.

This clonotype occurred a few times. The rearrangement uses TRBV12-3 or TRBV12-4 and TRBJ1-4; a possible D gene is TRBD1 (6 bases). Deletions cut 5 bases from V and 8 bases from J, with 15 bases between. The CDR3 runs 14 residues. CDR3 residues: CASSAGGGGEKLFF. The CDR3 coding sequence is TGTGCCAGCAGTGCTGGGGGCGGTGGGGAAAAACTGTTTTTT.

This clonotype was seen ten or more times. V is TRBV4-1 and J is TRBJ1-2, with D maybe TRBD1 (6 bases). Trimming removed 2 bases at V and 4 bases at J, with 14 bases between. Germline CDR1 MGHRA, CDR2 YSYEKL. CDR3 size: 15 residues. For the CDR3, the DNA is TGCGCCAGCAGCCAAAATACAGGGCTGGGCTATGGCTACACCTTC. The encoded protein is CASSQNTGLGYGYTF.

This clonotype appeared many times. An end of the junction differs from the germline gene, which may be a read error. The rearrangement links TRBV18 to TRBJ2-1; maybe TRBD1 (7 bases). CDR1 is KGHSH and CDR2 is LQKENI in the germline V gene. The CDR3 totals 16 residues. CDR3: CASSPQGPIGGNEQFF. As DNA, the CDR3 is TGTGCCAGCTCCCCACAGGGGCCTATCGGGGGCAATGAGCAGTTCTTC.

This clonotype has just a few counts. The chain has TRBV6-6 and TRBJ2-3; TRBD2 matches 7 bases. Losses at the gene ends were 0 bases for V and 8 bases for J; bases not matched to a gene: 8. The CDR3 is 15 residues long. CDR1 is MNHNY and CDR2 is SVGAGI in the germline V gene (reference sequence). Written as DNA, the CDR3 is TGTGCCAGCAGTTACTCGAAGACTAGCCTTGGTACGCAGTATTTT. Translation gives CASSYSKTSLGTQYF.

The V call is TRBV7-3, the J call TRBJ2-7, with TRBD2 identical over 14 bases. The CDR3 contains 17 residues. Trimming removed 3 bases from V and 7 bases from J; junction bases left unmatched: 11. Germline V gives CDR1 SGHTA, CDR2 FQGTGA. As DNA, the CDR3 is TGTGCCAGCAGCTTCAACCCGGGACTAGCGGGGGTTAGGGAGCAGTACTTC. It specifies CASSFNPGLAGVREQYF.

This clonotype was picked up many times. The V and J genes are TRBV20-1 and TRBJ2-3; D is unclear. Germline lookup yields CDR1 DFQATT and CDR2 SNEGSKA (reference sequence). The CDR3 length is 14 residues. The V and J ends lost 1 base and 0 bases respectively, with 8 bases between them. The CDR3 region has the DNA TGCAGTGCTAGAGTGATCACTAGCACAGATACGCAGTATTTT. This gives the protein CSARVITSTDTQYF.

The chain combines TRBV2 with TRBJ2-1; TRBD2 matches 10 bases. CDR3 length: 15 amino acids. Per the germline V gene, CDR1 is SNHLY and CDR2 is FYNNEI. After removal of 6 bases from V and 7 bases from J, the junction contained 9 bases not matched to a gene. CDR3 in amino acids: CASRELAGSGNEQFF. In DNA, the CDR3 is TGTGCCAGCAGAGAACTAGCGGGGTCGGGGAATGAGCAGTTCTTC.

This sequence joins TRBV9 and TRBJ2-5, with 9 nucleotides matching TRBD1. Germline trimming cut 2 bases from V and 5 bases from J; bases unmatched to any gene: 7. Germline CDR1 SGDLS, CDR2 YYNGEE. This CDR3 contains 15 residues. CDR3 bases: TGTGCCAGCAGCGTCCTAGGACAGGGGAGGGAGACCCAGTACTTC. Translating it yields CASSVLGQGRETQYF.

On this clonotype itself: It may be a read error: a sequence one base away is much more abundant. The V and J genes are TRBV12-3 or TRBV12-4 and TRBJ2-3, with 11 bases fitting TRBD2. This CDR3 has 16 amino acids. With 6 bases clipped from V and 4 bases from J, the junction kept 9 bases outside the gene matches. CDR3 protein: CASSPALAGGADTQYF. The CDR3 region has the DNA TGTGCCAGCAGCCCCGCTCTAGCGGGGGGCGCAGATACGCAGTATTTT.

The rearrangement joins TRBV12-3 or TRBV12-4 to TRBJ2-7; TRBD2 matches at 15 bases. This CDR3 contains 17 residues. Trimming took 5 bases from V and 0 from J; bases not matched to a gene: 5. Here the CDR3 reads CASSTGTSGGNSYEQYF. In nucleotides, the CDR3 is TGTGCCAGCAGTACTGGGACTAGCGGGGGGAACTCCTACGAGCAGTACTTC.

V usage is TRBV5-6 and J usage is TRBJ2-6, with D hard to call. The germline V gene has CDR1 SGHDT and CDR2 YYEEEE. There are 16 residues in the CDR3. V was shortened by 4 bases and J by 2 bases, with 13 bases between the two germline ends. The CDR3 protein is CASSPNSAPGANVLTF. For the CDR3, the DNA is TGTGCCAGCAGCCCGAACTCAGCCCCTGGGGCCAACGTCCTGACTTTC. Full variable domain (outside the CDR3, taken from reference TRBV5-6 and TRBJ2-6): DAGVTQSPTHLIKTRGQQVTLRCSPKSGHDTVSWYQQALGQGPQFIFQYYEEEERQRGNFPDRFSGHQFPNYSSELNVNALLLGDSALYLCASSPNSAPGANVLTFGAGSRLTVL.

The chain combines TRBV12-3 or TRBV12-4 with TRBJ1-3, with a tentative D call TRBD1 (5 bases). The V end lost 5 bases, the J end lost 0 bases, and 14 bases lay between the germline ends. This CDR3 is built from 16 residues. The CDR3 nucleotides read TGTGCCAGCAGTCCGCCGGGACGGGCCTCTGGAAACACCATATATTTT. Translation gives CASSPPGRASGNTIYF.

This clonotype was picked up many times. The V and J genes are TRBV6-5 and TRBJ2-3, with D tentatively TRBD1 or TRBD2 (5 bases each). Germline V lookup: CDR1 MNHEY, CDR2 SVGAGI. V dropped 4 bases and J dropped 4 bases, with 9 bases sitting between them. The CDR3 loop spans 13 amino acids. The DNA for the CDR3 is TGTGCCAGCAGTTCGGGACGGGCAGATACGCAGTATTTT. It encodes CASSSGRADTQYF.

The rearrangement uses TRBV12-3 or TRBV12-4 and TRBJ1-1; D might be TRBD1 (5 bases). Trimming removed 5 bases at V and 1 base at J, with 11 bases between. This CDR3 region has 14 residues. CDR3 protein: CASSQRGRNTEAFF. The CDR3 DNA is TGTGCCAGCAGTCAACGGGGGAGGAACACTGAAGCTTTCTTT.

There are many counts of this clonotype. The chain has TRBV20-1 and TRBJ1-2; D remains unclear. Germline V gene data show CDR1 as DFQATT and CDR2 as SNEGSKA (reference sequence). V lost 7 bases and J lost 7, with 7 bases in between. This CDR3 has 9 amino acids. CDR3 region: CSVPAGYTF. The CDR3 DNA reads TGCAGTGTCCCTGCTGGCTACACCTTC.

The V call is TRBV18, the J call TRBJ2-7; D not resolved. This CDR3 region has 14 residues. The germline V and J ends were trimmed by 0 bases and 3 bases, with 9 bases remaining between them. Germline CDR1 is KGHSH and CDR2 is LQKENI. CDR3 region: CASSPPNGRYEQYF. CDR3 nucleotides: TGTGCCAGCTCACCACCAAACGGACGCTACGAGCAGTACTTC.

This clonotype was detected ten times or more. The chain employs TRBV13 and TRBJ2-5; TRBD2 is a possible D gene (5 bases). This CDR3 has 12 residues. Germline-derived CDR1 and CDR2 are PRHDT and FYEKMQ (reference sequence). Between the trimmed V and J ends, which lost 4 bases and 5 bases, there was a span of 8 bases. The chain's CDR3 is CASSSEGETQYF. Written as DNA, the CDR3 is TGTGCCAGCAGCTCCGAGGGCGAGACCCAGTACTTC.

The rearrangement joins TRBV7-6 to TRBJ2-5; no reliable D call. Germline V gives CDR1 SGHVS, CDR2 FNYEAQ. CDR3 size: 16 residues. The ends were cut back, 2 bases at V and 4 bases at J, with 17 bases in the middle. CDR3 bases: TGTGCCAGCAGCTTATTCCGGGTTTACGAACCAGAGACCCAGTACTTC. Translation gives CASSLFRVYEPETQYF. Full variable domain (remainder filled in from reference TRBV7-6 and TRBJ2-5): GAGVSQSPRYKVTKRGQDVALRCDPISGHVSLYWYRQALGQGPEFLTYFNYEAQQDKSGLPNDRFSAERPEGSISTLTIQRTEQRDSAMYRCASSLFRVYEPETQYFGPGTRLLVL.